The rows below give T cell receptor beta chains drawn from one sample of a study of cytomegalovirus exposure and HLA in healthy donors. Method: immunoSEQ multiplex PCR; TCRdb's copy keeps in-frame clones and lacks some. This sample has 120,000 to 150,000 clones, with around 79% found just once. Material: PBMCs. The source of these receptors is a man in his late teens or twenties in good health and CMV-seronegative. Each CDR3 is given with its conserved first and last residue. A D gene is named only where the DNA matches it firmly. Size is omitted from some rows. Given values are once, few, many or a class for expanded clones.

j_call clone_size d_call v_call cdr3_aa cdr3_nt
TRBJ2-5 NA TRBD2 TRBV5-1 CASSLGGGLQETQYF TGCGCCAGCAGCTTGGGGGGGGGACTCCAAGAGACCCAGTACTTC
TRBJ2-7 once NA TRBV7-8 CASSRGHQSYEQYF TGTGCCAGCAGCCGGGGACACCAATCCTACGAGCAGTACTTC
TRBJ2-7 NA TRBD1 TRBV4-1 CASSPDRGSYEQYF TGCGCCAGCAGCCCAGACAGGGGTAGCTACGAGCAGTACTTC
TRBJ1-5 NA TRBD1 TRBV19 CASTLDRDNQPQHF TGTGCCAGTACCTTGGACAGGGACAATCAGCCCCAGCATTTT
TRBJ1-2 NA TRBD1 TRBV19 CASKPGGNYGYTF TGTGCCTCTAAGCCAGGGGGGAACTATGGCTACACCTTC
TRBJ2-2 NA NA TRBV6-6 CASTLGLVSLSGELFF TGTGCCAGCACTCTTGGGCTGGTATCGTTATCCGGGGAGCTGTTTTTT
TRBJ1-5 NA TRBD1 TRBV5-5 CASSLAAGGSQPQHF TGTGCCAGCAGCTTGGCGGCAGGGGGGTCTCAGCCCCAGCATTTT
TRBJ2-1 NA NA TRBV27 CASSLRAGGEQFF TGTGCCAGCAGTTTGAGGGCCGGAGGTGAGCAGTTCTTC
TRBJ1-5 few TRBD1 TRBV6-5 CASSYARGNQPQHF TGTGCCAGCAGTTACGCCAGGGGGAATCAGCCCCAGCATTTT
TRBJ2-7 NA NA TRBV11-2 CASSPGGAQYEQYF TGTGCCAGCAGCCCGGGCGGGGCTCAGTACGAGCAGTACTTC
TRBJ1-3 NA NA TRBV18 CASFKSSGNTIYF TGTGCCAGCTTCAAGAGCTCTGGAAACACCATATATTTT
TRBJ2-1 NA TRBD2 TRBV7-2 CASSTQAGGGNEQFF TGTGCCAGCAGCACCCAGGCGGGGGGTGGCAATGAGCAGTTCTTC
TRBJ2-1 NA TRBD1 TRBV12-5 CASGLVLRQGALNEQFF TGTGCTAGTGGTTTGGTACTCCGACAGGGGGCCTTAAATGAGCAGTTCTTC
TRBJ1-1 NA TRBD1 TRBV5-4 CASSSGTGLGNTEAFF TGTGCCAGCAGCTCCGGGACAGGGCTCGGGAACACTGAAGCTTTCTTT
TRBJ1-5 NA NA TRBV27 CASSLGRSGNQPQHF TGTGCCAGCAGTTTAGGCAGGTCGGGCAATCAGCCCCAGCATTTT
TRBJ2-6 NA TRBD1 TRBV14 CASSQGWTGVSGANVLTF TGTGCCAGCAGCCAGGGGTGGACAGGGGTTTCTGGGGCCAACGTCCTGACTTTC
TRBJ1-2 NA TRBD1 TRBV19 CASKEGGPRHNYGYTF TGTGCCAGTAAGGAAGGGGGCCCCCGACATAACTATGGCTACACCTTC
TRBJ1-6 medium-sized TRBD1 TRBV6-5 CASNRQGKGSPLHF TGTGCCAGCAACAGACAGGGGAAGGGTTCACCCCTCCACTTT
TRBJ2-4 NA NA TRBV15 CATSRDVGENIQYF TGTGCCACCAGCAGAGATGTCGGGGAAAACATTCAGTACTTC
TRBJ2-2 NA NA TRBV5-6 CASSLSGGPAGELFF TGTGCCAGCAGCTTGTCAGGGGGGCCGGCCGGGGAGCTGTTTTTT
TRBJ1-1 few TRBD1 TRBV10-3 CAISRQGFNTEAFF TGTGCCATCTCCAGACAGGGCTTTAACACTGAAGCTTTCTTT
TRBJ1-1 NA TRBD1 TRBV5-8 CASSLRTGRFEAFF TGTGCCAGCAGCTTGAGGACAGGCCGATTTGAAGCTTTCTTT
TRBJ1-2 NA TRBD1 TRBV4-2 CASSRQGARDYGYTF TGTGCCAGCAGCCGACAGGGGGCAAGGGACTATGGCTACACCTTC
TRBJ1-3 NA TRBD1 TRBV6-6 CASSYDRGLSGNTIYF TGTGCCAGCAGTTACGACAGGGGGCTATCTGGAAACACCATATATTTT
TRBJ1-2 NA TRBD1 TRBV15 CATSSLNGEGRGLGYTF TGTGCCACCAGCAGTCTAAACGGAGAGGGCAGGGGGCTCGGCTACACCTTC
TRBJ1-1 once NA TRBV11-2 CASSLVDRGGTEAFF TGTGCCAGCAGCTTAGTCGACCGGGGAGGGACTGAAGCTTTCTTT
TRBJ2-2 few NA TRBV6-1 CASSMVLTGELFF TGTGCCAGCAGCATGGTACTCACCGGGGAGCTGTTTTTT
TRBJ2-1 once NA TRBV12-5 CASGLDGGTYNEQFF TGTGCTAGTGGTTTGGACGGCGGAACCTACAATGAGCAGTTCTTC
TRBJ2-7 NA TRBD1 TRBV18 CASSLGQGVPYEQYF TGTGCCAGCTCCTTGGGACAGGGGGTGCCCTACGAGCAGTACTTC
TRBJ2-2 NA TRBD2 TRBV19 CASSIAASGGPTGELFF TGTGCCAGTAGTATAGCGGCTAGCGGGGGTCCCACCGGGGAGCTGTTTTTT
TRBJ1-2 NA TRBD1 TRBV7-6 CASSSGQGPYTF TGTGCCAGCAGCTCTGGACAGGGCCCCTACACCTTC
TRBJ2-1 NA TRBD1 TRBV6-5 CASSYGGYTGGNEQFF TGTGCCAGCAGTTACGGGGGCTATACAGGGGGAAATGAGCAGTTCTTC
TRBJ1-2 once NA TRBV5-1 CASSLDPGNYGYTF TGCGCCAGCAGCTTGGATCCAGGAAACTATGGCTACACCTTC
TRBJ1-2 once NA TRBV19 CASSPRGYGYTF TGTGCCAGTAGCCCAAGGGGGTATGGCTACACCTTC
TRBJ1-2 NA TRBD1 TRBV7-8 CASSLDGQGTNGYTF TGTGCCAGCAGCTTAGATGGACAGGGTACTAATGGCTACACCTTC
TRBJ1-4 few TRBD1 TRBV7-9 CASRDRGEKLFF TGTGCCAGCAGAGACAGGGGTGAAAAACTGTTTTTT
TRBJ1-2 NA NA TRBV30 CAWRLIWENGYTF TGTGCCTGGAGATTAATATGGGAGAATGGCTACACCTTC
TRBJ1-5 NA NA TRBV6-5 CASSLGRAQHF TGTGCCAGCAGTTTAGGGAGGGCCCAGCATTTT
TRBJ1-6 NA NA TRBV5-1 CASSLEVASNSPLHF TGCGCCAGCAGCTTGGAGGTAGCGAGCAATTCACCCCTCCACTTT
TRBJ2-5 NA NA TRBV2 CASRVDSRGQYF TGTGCCAGCCGGGTAGACTCCAGGGGCCAGTACTTC
TRBJ1-1 many NA TRBV25-1 CASSYGRATTEAFF TGTGCCAGCAGCTACGGGCGGGCCACCACTGAAGCTTTCTTT
TRBJ2-1 NA NA TRBV25-1 CASSSPGLHNEQFF TGTGCCAGCAGTAGTCCGGGTCTCCACAATGAGCAGTTCTTC
TRBJ2-7 NA NA TRBV10-2 CASSQGGTGAYEQYF TGCGCCAGCAGCCAGGGCGGGACGGGAGCCTACGAGCAGTACTTC
TRBJ2-6 NA NA TRBV5-6 CASSLGQSGANVLTF TGTGCCAGCAGCTTGGGACAGAGCGGGGCCAACGTCCTGACTTTC
TRBJ1-2 NA TRBD1 TRBV29-1 CSVEPTGGGYGYTF TGCAGCGTTGAACCCACAGGGGGCGGCTATGGCTACACCTTC
TRBJ1-4 few TRBD1 TRBV19 CASSRPGTGVVNEKLFF TGTGCCAGTAGTCGTCCCGGGACAGGGGTCGTTAATGAAAAACTGTTTTTT
TRBJ1-2 NA TRBD1 TRBV7-8 CASSLEQGVGGYTF TGTGCCAGCAGCTTAGAGCAGGGGGTCGGAGGCTACACCTTC
TRBJ2-3 NA TRBD2 TRBV7-8 CASQGPSGGYTDTQYF TGTGCCTCCCAGGGTCCTAGCGGGGGGTACACAGATACGCAGTATTTT
TRBJ1-2 once NA TRBV11-1 CASSPRGSYGYTF TGTGCCAGCTCCCCAAGAGGAAGCTATGGCTACACCTTC